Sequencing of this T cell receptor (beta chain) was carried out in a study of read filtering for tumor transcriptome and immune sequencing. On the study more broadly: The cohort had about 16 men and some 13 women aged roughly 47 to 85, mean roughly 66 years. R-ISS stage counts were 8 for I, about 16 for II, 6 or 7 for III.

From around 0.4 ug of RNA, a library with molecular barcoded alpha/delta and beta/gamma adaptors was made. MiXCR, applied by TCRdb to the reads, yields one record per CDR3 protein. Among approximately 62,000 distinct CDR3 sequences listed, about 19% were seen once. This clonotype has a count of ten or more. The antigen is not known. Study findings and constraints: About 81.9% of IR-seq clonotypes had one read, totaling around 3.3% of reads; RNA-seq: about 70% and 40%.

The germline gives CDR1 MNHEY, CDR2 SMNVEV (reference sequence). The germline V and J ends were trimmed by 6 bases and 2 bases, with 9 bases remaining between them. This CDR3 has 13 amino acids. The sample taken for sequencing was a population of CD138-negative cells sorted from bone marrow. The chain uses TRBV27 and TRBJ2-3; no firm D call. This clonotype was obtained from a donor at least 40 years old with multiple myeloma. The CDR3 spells CASRGRNTDTQYF. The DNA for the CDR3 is TGTGCCAGCAGGGGTCGAAACACAGATACGCAGTATTTT.